One and the same sample provided the 30 T cell receptor beta chains below, sequenced in a study of T cells in Graves' hyperthyroidism and ophthalmopathy. Amplification yielded TCR beta CDR3 regions, with RNA transcripts as the source. HTBI primers were employed in a first-round RT-PCR of the TCR CDR3. A single record per CDR3 protein comes from TCRdb applying MiXCR to the multiplex PCR reads. The sample holds 450,000 to 700,000 distinct CDR3 sequences, about 45% seen once. The specimen was peripheral blood or thyroid tissue (not recorded which). These receptors originate from an adult woman with Graves' disease, either hyperthyroidism or ophthalmopathy (not recorded which).

The chain is built from TRBV4-1 and TRBJ1-2; a possible D gene is TRBD1 (6 bases). This CDR3 has 16 residues. The germline CDR1 and CDR2 sequences are MGHRA and YSYEKL. V dropped 2 bases and J dropped 8 bases, with 21 bases sitting between them. The CDR3 loop reads CASSQPRTETGGGYTF. DNA for the CDR3: TGCGCCAGCAGCCAACCAAGGACAGAGACAGGAGGGGGCTACACCTTC.

The chain has TRBV7-8 and TRBJ2-5, with D perhaps TRBD2 (7 bases). Deletions cut 5 bases from V and 5 bases from J, with 18 bases between. Germline CDR1 SGHVS, CDR2 FQNEAQ. This CDR3 contains 15 residues. CDR3 bases: TGTGCCAGCAGCGACGGGGGGACAACGGGGGAGACCCAGTACTTC. It specifies CASSDGGTTGETQYF. Full variable domain (rest looked up from reference TRBV7-8 and TRBJ2-5): GAGVSQSPRYKVAKRGQDVALRCDPISGHVSLFWYQQALGQGPEFLTYFQNEAQLDKSGLPSDRFFAERPEGSVSTLKIQRTQQEDSAVYLCASSDGGTTGETQYFGPGTRLLVL.

CDR3 DNA: TGTGCCAGCAGCCAGGGGACAGGGGCTTTTGGAGGGACCCAGTACTTC. Protein: CASSQGTGAFGGTQYF. This chain connects TRBV2 to TRBJ2-5; 10 bases line up with TRBD1. In germline, CDR1 is SNHLY, CDR2 FYNNEI. The CDR3 runs 16 residues. V gave up 6 bases and J gave up 7 bases; unmatched junction bases: 14.

V gene TRBV7-9 combines with J gene TRBJ2-7; a weak D match, TRBD1 (5 bases). This CDR3 spans 15 amino acids. Germline V gene data show CDR1 as SEHNR and CDR2 as FQNEAQ (reference sequence). V was pared by 6 bases and J by 2 bases, with 17 bases between. CDR3 amino acids: CASSFRGRRAYEQYF. In DNA form, the CDR3 reads TGTGCCAGCAGTTTTAGGGGAAGGCGCGCCTACGAGCAGTACTTC.

The V and J genes are TRBV15 and TRBJ2-7, with TRBD1 matching 8 bases. The CDR3 totals 14 residues. Germline trimming cut 5 bases from V and 5 bases from J; bases unmatched to any gene: 8. Germline assignment: CDR1 LNHNV and CDR2 YYDKDF (reference sequence). CDR3 in amino acids: CATSVQDRVHEQYF. CDR3 DNA sequence: TGTGCCACCAGCGTGCAGGACAGGGTCCACGAGCAGTACTTC.

This clonotype has more than one count but fewer than ten. The rearrangement links TRBV7-2 to TRBJ1-2; maybe TRBD1 (6 bases). CDR3 length equals 13 residues. Germline V gives CDR1 SGHTA, CDR2 FQGNSA. Trimming took off 4 bases at V and 8 bases at J, with 14 bases between the two ends. The CDR3 spells CASSYPGVKGYTF. In DNA form, the CDR3 reads TGTGCCAGCAGCTATCCAGGGGTGAAGGGCTACACCTTC.

As for this clonotype: It is unclear where the CDR3 begins or ends on the DNA, so no DNA is shown, and the CDR3 is as TCRdb lists it. The V call is TRBV7-9, the J call TRBJ2-2. Counting both end residues, the CDR3 totals 13 amino acids. CDR1 and CDR2 from the germline V gene are SEHNR and FQNEAQ (reference sequence). The CDR3 reads CASSLLQGGSCFF.

This clonotype came up many times. This sequence joins TRBV7-9 and TRBJ2-7, with 11 bases lining up with TRBD1. CDR1 and CDR2 from the germline V gene are SEHNR and FQNEAQ (reference sequence). CDR3 length: 15 amino acids. V dropped 6 bases and J dropped 6; count of bases not matched to a gene: 10. The CDR3 sequence is CASRSTGTGGIEQYF. The CDR3 DNA follows: TGTGCCAGCAGGTCGACCGGGACAGGGGGGATCGAGCAGTACTTC.

This clonotype was seen at least ten times. The chain links TRBV13 to TRBJ2-5, with D uncertain. This CDR3 region has 13 residues. V was cut by 0 bases and J by 5 bases, with 7 bases left in between. Looked up from germline, CDR1 is PRHDT and CDR2 is FYEKMQ (reference sequence). The CDR3 sequence: CASSLGQMETQYF. The CDR3 DNA reads as TGTGCCAGCAGCTTAGGGCAAATGGAGACCCAGTACTTC.

The chain couples TRBV29-1 to TRBJ2-5; TRBD1 might be the D (5 bases). This CDR3 has 13 amino acids. The V and J ends lost 3 bases and 6 bases respectively, with 14 bases between them. CDR1 is SQVTM, CDR2 ANQGSEA, per germline. The CDR3 bases are TGCAGCGTTGACGTGGGGCTGGCGAAGACCCAGTACTTC. It codes for CSVDVGLAKTQYF.

This sequence joins TRBV5-4 and TRBJ2-1, with D hard to call. Between the trimmed V and J ends, which lost 1 base and 0 bases, there was a span of 8 bases. CDR3 length: 15 amino acids. Per the germline V gene, CDR1 is SGHNT and CDR2 is YYREEE (reference sequence). The CDR3 sequence: CASSLLGNSYNEQFF. DNA of the CDR3: TGTGCCAGCAGCTTGTTAGGTAACTCCTACAATGAGCAGTTCTTC.

This chain uses TRBV7-8 with TRBJ1-1; D may be TRBD1 (5 bases). Trimming shortened V by 0 bases and J by 1 base, and 6 bases separated the two germline ends. The germline gives CDR1 SGHVS, CDR2 FQNEAQ. CDR3 length: 14 residues. Here the CDR3 DNA reads TGTGCCAGCAGCTTAGCAGGGGAGAACACTGAAGCTTTCTTT. This codes for CASSLAGENTEAFF.

The CDR3 DNA follows: TGTGCCAGCAGCCCGACAGGGAACGGGGGCAATCAGCCCCAGCATTTT. Its protein product is CASSPTGNGGNQPQHF. The rearrangement joins TRBV7-8 to TRBJ1-5; 7 bases are shared with TRBD1. The V and J ends lost 5 bases and 2 bases, in that order; junction bases with no gene match: 9. This CDR3 spans 16 amino acids. CDR1 and CDR2 from the germline V gene are SGHVS and FQNEAQ.

The rearrangement uses TRBV11-2 and TRBJ1-1, with no clear D. The CDR3 contains 13 residues. V gave up 3 bases and J gave up 6 bases, with 11 bases separating them. Germline CDR1 SGHAT, CDR2 FQNNGV. CDR3 in DNA: TGTGCCAGCAGCTTGAGTTACGGGGCTGAAGCTTTCTTT. It encodes CASSLSYGAEAFF.

The rearrangement links TRBV12-3 or TRBV12-4 to TRBJ1-2, with 7 positions matching TRBD1. This CDR3 is built from 15 residues. Losses at the gene ends were 7 bases for V and 1 base for J; bases not matched to a gene: 9. The CDR3 protein is CASNDRVCCNYGYTF. The CDR3 DNA is TGTGCCAGCAACGACAGGGTCTGTTGTAACTATGGCTACACCTTC.

On this clonotype: A much more abundant neighbour one base away suggests this may be a read error. This chain uses TRBV12-3 or TRBV12-4 with TRBJ1-1; D not resolved. The V end was cut by 5 bases, the J end by 5 bases, with 18 bases between. CDR3 length equals 15 residues. The CDR3 here is CASSHSAPIRTEAFF. The DNA for the CDR3 is TGTGCCAGCAGTCACTCCGCCCCGATTCGAACTGAAGCTTTCTTT.

This clonotype showed up many times. The chain couples TRBV28 to TRBJ1-2, with D uncertain. Trimming took 3 bases from V and 4 from J, leaving 9 bases between them. This CDR3 spans 13 amino acids. CDR1 is MDHEN, CDR2 SYDVKM, per germline. CDR3 sequence reads: CASSLGSPYGYTF. Written as DNA, the CDR3 is TGTGCCAGCAGTTTGGGCAGTCCCTATGGCTACACCTTC.

This clonotype was recorded at least ten times. This sequence joins TRBV7-6 and TRBJ1-3, with no clear D. This CDR3 is 13 amino acids long. The V and J ends lost 2 bases and 4 bases respectively, with 6 bases between them. Per the germline V gene, CDR1 is SGHVS and CDR2 is FNYEAQ. CDR3 loop: CASSLRLGNTIYF. CDR3 coding DNA: TGTGCCAGCAGCTTACGTCTGGGAAACACCATATATTTT.

This clonotype was observed once. With a much larger clone just one base away, this may be a read error. CDR3 sequence: CASSFRGPVEAFF. DNA for the CDR3: TGTGCCAGCAGTTTCAGGGGGCCCGTTGAAGCTTTCTTT. This rearrangement joins TRBV6-5 to TRBJ1-1; 8 bases fit TRBD1. Germline V gene lookup returns CDR1 MNHEY and CDR2 SVGAGI. V was clipped by 4 bases and J by 7 bases; unmatched bases: 5. The length of the CDR3 is 13 residues.

The J gene is TRBJ2-5, the V gene TRBV20-1; 9 bases map to TRBD2. Germline loops: CDR1 DFQATT, CDR2 SNEGSKA (reference sequence). The CDR3 is made up of 15 amino acids. Trimming at V came to 6 bases and at J to 4 bases, leaving 12 bases not matched to a gene. CDR3 sequence (DNA): TGCAGTGCCTATGGGACTAGCAACTGGGGAGAGACCCAGTACTTC. Amino acid sequence: CSAYGTSNWGETQYF.

The sample holds a few counts of this clonotype. The rearrangement links TRBV13 to TRBJ2-5; 11 nucleotides align to TRBD2. Germline CDR1 PRHDT, CDR2 FYEKMQ (reference sequence). V lost 6 bases and J lost 5; bases outside the gene matches: 8. The CDR3 runs 15 residues. This CDR3 is CASRKLAGVGETQYF. DNA of the CDR3: TGTGCCAGCAGAAAACTAGCGGGAGTAGGGGAGACCCAGTACTTC.

The J gene is TRBJ1-1, the V gene TRBV14; D gene ambiguous. This CDR3 region has 18 residues. V was pared by 0 bases and J by 2 bases, with 19 bases between. Germline loops: CDR1 SGHDN, CDR2 FVKESK. The CDR3 nucleotides are TGTGCCAGCAGCCAAGAGTCAAGGGCCTACTCTGGAAACACTGAAGCTTTCTTT. It encodes CASSQESRAYSGNTEAFF.

The chain uses TRBV30 and TRBJ1-5; 7 bases are a match to TRBD1. Looked up from germline, CDR1 is GTSNPN and CDR2 is SVGIG (reference sequence). The CDR3 sequence is 13 residues long. The J segment lost 0 bases and the V segment lost 5 bases, leaving 1 base of the junction unmatched. The CDR3 nucleotides are TGTGCCTGGGGACAGGATAGCAATCAGCCCCAGCATTTT. Translation gives CAWGQDSNQPQHF. The full variable domain, rest sourced from reference TRBV30 and TRBJ1-5, is SQTIHQWPATLVQPVGSPLSLECTVEGTSNPNLYWYRQAAGRGLQLLFYSVGIGQISSEVPQNLSASRPQDRQFILSSKKLLLSDSGFYLCAWGQDSNQPQHFGDGTRLSIL.

This clonotype occurred a few times. This chain joins TRBV19 and TRBJ1-5; weak D call: TRBD1 (5 bases). CDR3 size: 15 residues. V was trimmed by 9 bases and J by 2 bases, leaving 17 bases between them. CDR1 is LNHDA, CDR2 SQIVND, per germline (reference sequence). CDR3 protein: CASSRNLGGNQPQHF. CDR3 nucleotides: TGTGCCAGCAGCCGGAACCTGGGGGGCAATCAGCCCCAGCATTTT.

This clonotype was detected ten times or more. V and J are TRBV20-1 and TRBJ2-7; a possible D gene is TRBD2 (7 bases). Germline CDR1 DFQATT, CDR2 SNEGSKA (reference sequence). The CDR3 extends over 13 amino acids. The V end lost 0 bases, the J end lost 5 bases, and 11 bases lay between the germline ends. The CDR3 reads CSARDGGAHEQYF. As DNA, the CDR3 is TGCAGTGCTAGAGATGGGGGGGCCCACGAGCAGTACTTC.

This chain connects TRBV20-1 to TRBJ2-7; 13 nucleotides match TRBD2. J gave up 11 bases and V 0 bases, and 7 bases lay outside the gene matches. Germline V gene sequence: CDR1 DFQATT, CDR2 SNEGSKA (reference sequence). The CDR3 runs 14 residues. CDR3 amino acids: CSARDKRTSGSEYF. DNA of the CDR3: TGCAGTGCTAGAGATAAGCGGACTAGCGGGAGTGAGTACTTC.

This clonotype was counted at least ten times. The chain uses TRBV7-8 and TRBJ2-5; 9 bases are shared with TRBD2. This CDR3 is 14 amino acids long. Trimming cost V 5 bases and J 5 bases; bases outside gene matches: 6. Germline-derived CDR1 and CDR2 are SGHVS and FQNEAQ. The CDR3 DNA reads as TGTGCCAGCAGCCCGGGACTAGCATTGGAGACCCAGTACTTC. Its protein product is CASSPGLALETQYF.

The chain carries TRBV9 and TRBJ1-1; tentatively, D is TRBD1 (5 bases). CDR3 size: 13 residues. In germline, CDR1 is SGDLS, CDR2 YYNGEE. V lost 5 bases and J 6 bases, leaving 14 bases between the germline ends. CDR3 DNA sequence: TGTGCCAGCAGGAGGGAGGGGAGCCCTGAAGCTTTCTTT. Its translation is CASRREGSPEAFF.

A word on this clonotype: Germline is not matched at one junction end, which may reflect a read error. The chain uses TRBV24-1 and TRBJ2-3; 8 bases line up with TRBD2. The CDR3 totals 17 residues. Germline V gene sequence: CDR1 KGHDR, CDR2 SFDVKD. Here the CDR3 reads CAISDPTSGASTDTQYF. CDR3 nucleotides: TGTGCCATCAGTGACCCTACTAGCGGAGCTAGCACAGATACGCAGTATTTT.

The chain employs TRBV7-6 and TRBJ2-2; a possible D gene is TRBD2 (5 bases). CDR3 length: 14 amino acids. V was pared by 5 bases and J by 11 bases, with 18 bases between. Germline-derived CDR1 and CDR2 are SGHVS and FNYEAQ. CDR3 region: CASSDPAGGGELFF. CDR3 DNA sequence: TGTGCCAGCAGCGACCCCGCAGGAGGCGGTGAGCTGTTTTTT. The full variable domain, its missing parts supplied by reference TRBV7-6 and TRBJ2-2, is GAGVSQSPRYKVTKRGQDVALRCDPISGHVSLYWYRQALGQGPEFLTYFNYEAQQDKSGLPNDRFSAERPEGSISTLTIQRTEQRDSAMYRCASSDPAGGGELFFGEGSRLTVL.